The rows below give T cell receptor beta chains drawn from one sample of a study of blood T cell repertoires in COVID-19. The table came from immunoSEQ multiplex PCR; TCRdb's copy has only in-frame clones and leaves some out. Of some 390,000 clones in the sample, 89% were seen once. Sequenced input: peripheral blood. The source is a woman between 40 and 55 years old with COVID-19, enrolled during active disease. Both conserved end residues are part of each CDR3. Each record gives: V gene, clone size, D gene, J gene, CDR3 protein, CDR3 DNA. D genes are given only for firm matches. Size is omitted from some rows. Given values are once, few, many or a class for expanded clones.

v_gene: TRBV6-2/TRBV6-3; abundance: NA; d_gene: TRBD2; j_gene: TRBJ2-7; CDR3aa: CASSYLAGTYEQYF; CDR3nt: TGTGCCAGCAGTTACCTAGCGGGAACCTACGAGCAGTACTTC
v_gene: TRBV18; abundance: NA; d_gene: NA; j_gene: TRBJ1-1; CDR3aa: CASSPMGHTNTEAFF; CDR3nt: TGTGCCAGCTCACCTATGGGACACACGAACACTGAAGCTTTCTTT
v_gene: TRBV19; abundance: NA; d_gene: TRBD2; j_gene: TRBJ2-1; CDR3aa: CASSIVLAGYNEQFF; CDR3nt: TGTGCCAGTAGTATCGTTCTAGCGGGTTACAATGAGCAGTTCTTC
v_gene: TRBV7-9; abundance: NA; d_gene: NA; j_gene: TRBJ2-7; CDR3aa: CASSPPRGRNEQYF; CDR3nt: TGTGCCAGCAGCCCACCCAGGGGGAGGAACGAGCAGTACTTC
v_gene: TRBV6-2/TRBV6-3; abundance: NA; d_gene: NA; j_gene: TRBJ2-3; CDR3aa: CASSYLPGTITDTQYF; CDR3nt: TGTGCCAGCAGTTATCTGCCGGGAACCATCACAGATACGCAGTATTTT
v_gene: TRBV5-1; abundance: NA; d_gene: NA; j_gene: TRBJ1-4; CDR3aa: CASSLAGVGEKLFF; CDR3nt: TGCGCCAGCAGCTTGGCCGGGGTAGGGGAAAAACTGTTTTTT
v_gene: TRBV28; abundance: once; d_gene: NA; j_gene: TRBJ2-7; CDR3aa: CASSPLGGTTYEQYF; CDR3nt: TGTGCCAGCAGCCCCCTGGGGGGTACCACCTACGAGCAGTACTTC
v_gene: TRBV7-2; abundance: NA; d_gene: TRBD1; j_gene: TRBJ2-5; CDR3aa: CASSPTGKGETQYF; CDR3nt: TGTGCCAGCAGCCCGACAGGGAAAGGAGAGACCCAGTACTTC
v_gene: TRBV5-1; abundance: NA; d_gene: TRBD2; j_gene: TRBJ2-1; CDR3aa: CASSGNSGRAVGEQFF; CDR3nt: TGCGCCAGCAGCGGAAATAGCGGGAGGGCCGTAGGTGAGCAGTTCTTC
v_gene: TRBV7-3; abundance: NA; d_gene: TRBD1; j_gene: TRBJ2-7; CDR3aa: CASSFDRGLEQYF; CDR3nt: TGTGCCAGCAGCTTCGACAGGGGGCTCGAGCAGTACTTC
v_gene: TRBV18; abundance: NA; d_gene: TRBD1; j_gene: TRBJ1-6; CDR3aa: CASSATSGQGNSPLHF; CDR3nt: TGTGCCAGCTCAGCGACCTCGGGACAGGGTAATTCACCCCTCCACTTT
v_gene: TRBV6-4; abundance: NA; d_gene: TRBD1; j_gene: TRBJ1-1; CDR3aa: CASALGAGGVGEAFF; CDR3nt: TGTGCCAGCGCCCTGGGGGCAGGGGGCGTGGGTGAAGCTTTCTTT
v_gene: TRBV29-1; abundance: NA; d_gene: TRBD1; j_gene: TRBJ2-2; CDR3aa: CSVGTGPTGELFF; CDR3nt: TGCAGCGTTGGGACAGGGCCCACCGGGGAGCTGTTTTTT
v_gene: TRBV5-6; abundance: NA; d_gene: TRBD1; j_gene: TRBJ2-1; CDR3aa: CASSSSDRGFYNEQFF; CDR3nt: TGTGCCAGCAGCTCTTCCGACAGGGGATTCTACAATGAGCAGTTCTTC
v_gene: TRBV7-2; abundance: NA; d_gene: NA; j_gene: TRBJ1-5; CDR3aa: CASSLGDYSNQPQHF; CDR3nt: TGTGCCAGCAGCTTGGGGGACTATAGCAATCAGCCCCAGCATTTT
v_gene: TRBV9; abundance: NA; d_gene: NA; j_gene: TRBJ1-5; CDR3aa: CASSARGHPNQPQHF; CDR3nt: TGTGCCAGCAGCGCCAGAGGACACCCCAATCAGCCCCAGCATTTT
v_gene: TRBV10-3; abundance: NA; d_gene: NA; j_gene: TRBJ2-7; CDR3aa: CAISESGLVYEQYF; CDR3nt: TGTGCCATCAGTGAGTCGGGGCTAGTCTACGAGCAGTACTTC
v_gene: TRBV11-2; abundance: NA; d_gene: TRBD2; j_gene: TRBJ2-4; CDR3aa: CASSSLRGGIPAKNIQYF; CDR3nt: TGTGCCAGCAGCTCTCTACGGGGGGGTATCCCTGCCAAAAACATTCAGTACTTC
v_gene: TRBV19; abundance: NA; d_gene: TRBD1; j_gene: TRBJ2-6; CDR3aa: CASSYRTGKGLGLSGANVLTF; CDR3nt: TGTGCCAGTAGTTATCGGACAGGGAAAGGGTTAGGGCTCTCTGGGGCCAACGTCCTGACTTTC
v_gene: TRBV2; abundance: NA; d_gene: NA; j_gene: TRBJ1-1; CDR3aa: CASRDQGNTEAFF; CDR3nt: TGTGCCAGCAGGGATCAGGGGAACACTGAAGCTTTCTTT
v_gene: TRBV9; abundance: NA; d_gene: TRBD1; j_gene: TRBJ1-6; CDR3aa: CASSADRDRGFNSPLHF; CDR3nt: TGTGCCAGCAGCGCAGACCGGGACAGGGGCTTCAATTCACCCCTCCACTTT
v_gene: TRBV3-1/TRBV3-2; abundance: NA; d_gene: NA; j_gene: TRBJ2-3; CDR3aa: CASSISTTDTQYF; CDR3nt: TGTGCCAGCAGTATCTCTACCACAGATACGCAGTATTTT
v_gene: TRBV27; abundance: NA; d_gene: TRBD1; j_gene: TRBJ2-7; CDR3aa: CASSSPAQGDHEQYF; CDR3nt: TGTGCCAGCAGTTCACCGGCACAGGGGGACCACGAGCAGTACTTC
v_gene: TRBV7-9; abundance: once; d_gene: NA; j_gene: TRBJ1-6; CDR3aa: CASSSETGYRFSPLHF; CDR3nt: TGTGCCAGCAGCTCGGAAACAGGGTATCGATTTTCACCCCTCCACTTT
v_gene: TRBV19; abundance: NA; d_gene: NA; j_gene: TRBJ1-5; CDR3aa: CASSISGQGKWFGNQPQHF; CDR3nt: TGTGCCAGTAGTATTTCCGGCCAGGGGAAATGGTTCGGCAATCAGCCCCAGCATTTT
v_gene: TRBV7-2; abundance: NA; d_gene: NA; j_gene: TRBJ2-1; CDR3aa: CASSFSAGYNEQFF; CDR3nt: TGTGCCAGCAGCTTTTCCGCGGGCTACAATGAGCAGTTCTTC